The rows below give T cell receptor beta chains drawn from one sample of a study of blood T cells in healthy people across ages. TCRdb re-called the 5' RACE reads with MiXCR, one entry per CDR3 protein. The repertoire includes some 690,000 distinct CDR3 sequences, 20% to 25% of them detected once, and around 22% sits in the top ten. The sample taken for sequencing was blood. These receptors all stem from a man aged 65-85 years in good health. The CDR3 runs from the conserved cysteine through the conserved F or W. A D gene is named only where the DNA matches it firmly. The size field is filled for only some rows; it gives once, few, many or a size class.

d_gene	j_gene	v_gene	abundance	CDR3nt	CDR3aa
.	TRBJ2-5	TRBV5-8	.	TGTGCCAGCCAAAAACGAGGTTGGGAGACCCAGTACTTC	CASQKRGWETQYF
TRBD2	TRBJ2-1	TRBV4-1	.	TGCGCCAGCAGCCAAGCGGGGGGGCGGGAGTCGAATGAGCAGTTCTTC	CASSQAGGRESNEQFF
TRBD2	TRBJ2-7	TRBV28	many	TGTGCCAGCAGAGTATGGACTAGCGGGACGAGCTCCTACGAGCAGTACTTC	CASRVWTSGTSSYEQYF
.	TRBJ2-1	TRBV18	.	TGTGCCAGCTCACCCGGAGTAGGGGGATTTGAGCAGTTCTTC	CASSPGVGGFEQFF
TRBD1	TRBJ1-2	TRBV11-2	.	TGTGCCAGCAGCGTCCCCGGGACAGTCTATGGCTACACCTTC	CASSVPGTVYGYTF
.	TRBJ2-2	TRBV28	.	TGTGCCAGCAGTGTGATCAGGGCGAACACCGGGGAGCTGTTTTTT	CASSVIRANTGELFF
TRBD1	TRBJ2-7	TRBV27	.	TGTGCCAGCAGTTATCTGGACAGGGGGGCCTACGAGCAGTACTTC	CASSYLDRGAYEQYF
.	TRBJ1-2	TRBV6-6	.	TGTGCCAGCGGGGCGGGATCGGGCTATGGCTACACCTTC	CASGAGSGYGYTF
.	TRBJ1-1	TRBV2	few	TGTGCCAGCAGTGCGGATGGAGGGTGGGGAGCTTTCTTT	CASSADGGWGAFF
.	TRBJ1-5	TRBV6-1	.	TGTGCCAGCAGTGTACAGGGCTATCAGCCCCGGCATTTT	CASSVQGYQPRHF
TRBD2	TRBJ2-4	TRBV12-5	.	TGTGCTAGTGCCGGGACTATACTAGCCAAAAACATTCAGTACTTC	CASAGTILAKNIQYF
.	TRBJ2-4	TRBV11-2	.	TGTGCCAGCAGCTTAGACGGACAGAGGGGGAACATTCAGTACTTC	CASSLDGQRGNIQYF
TRBD1	TRBJ2-2	TRBV7-7	many	TGTGCCAGCAGTCCTACCGGGACAGGAGTGCGGGAGCTGTTTTTT	CASSPTGTGVRELFF
TRBD2	TRBJ2-7	TRBV6-2/TRBV6-3	few	TGTGCCAGTAGTTACCGTTCTAGCGGTTACGAGCAGTACTTC	CASSYRSSGYEQYF
.	TRBJ1-4	TRBV29-1	.	TGCAGCGTTGAGTCCGGGACCGATGAAAAACTGTTTTTT	CSVESGTDEKLFF
.	TRBJ2-5	TRBV20-1	.	TGCAGTGCTAGAAATATGGGAGAGACCCAGTACTTC	CSARNMGETQYF
TRBD1	TRBJ2-5	TRBV12-3/TRBV12-4	few	TGTGCCAGCAGTGGACAGGGATTGGAGGAGCAGTACTTC	CASSGQGLEEQYF
.	TRBJ1-5	TRBV20-1	.	TGCAGTGCTAACCGATGGGGCAATCAGCCCCAGCATTTT	CSANRWGNQPQHF
.	TRBJ1-1	TRBV10-3	few	TGTGCCATCGCTGTCGGCGGGGGCAACACTGAAGCTTTCTTT	CAIAVGGGNTEAFF
TRBD1	TRBJ1-1	TRBV5-1	few	TGCGCCAGCAGCATGACAGGGGTCACTGAAGCTTTCTTT	CASSMTGVTEAFF
.	TRBJ2-4	TRBV10-3	.	TGTGCCATCCTTCTACGGGTAGCCAAAAACATTCAGTACTTC	CAILLRVAKNIQYF
TRBD2	TRBJ2-5	TRBV11-2	.	TGTGCCAGCAGCTTAGAAGCGGGGGGGCCCCAAGAGACCCAGTACTTC	CASSLEAGGPQETQYF
.	TRBJ1-2	TRBV9	.	TGTGCCAGCAGCGGGAAAGGCTACACCTTC	CASSGKGYTF
.	TRBJ1-1	TRBV20-1	.	TGCAGTGCTAGCCACGGAGGGGAAGAAGCTTTCTTT	CSASHGGEEAFF
.	TRBJ2-7	TRBV6-5	.	TGTGCCAGCAGTTCGGGTCTGGACGAGCAGTACTTC	CASSSGLDEQYF
TRBD1	TRBJ1-2	TRBV3-1	few	TGTGCCAGCAGCCGGCCCGGGACAGGGGTGGGGGATGGCTACACCTTC	CASSRPGTGVGDGYTF
.	TRBJ2-7	TRBV7-9	.	TGTGCCAGCAGCTACGATTCGACCTACGAGCAGTACTTC	CASSYDSTYEQYF
.	TRBJ1-1	TRBV14	few	TGTGCCAGCAGCCAAGATAGGGCAGGGAACACTGAAGCTTTCTTT	CASSQDRAGNTEAFF
.	TRBJ2-2	TRBV5-1	few	TGCGCCAGCAGCTTGGAACCGGCCGTGAACACCGGGGAGCTGTTTTTT	CASSLEPAVNTGELFF
.	TRBJ1-2	TRBV6-2/TRBV6-3	few	TGTGCCACAAGACTGACGATTTATGGCTACACCTTC	CATRLTIYGYTF
.	TRBJ1-5	TRBV29-1	many	TGCAGCGTTGAATGGGGGGAAGGTCAGCCCCAGCATTTT	CSVEWGEGQPQHF
TRBD2	TRBJ2-5	TRBV5-1	.	TGCGCCAGCAGCAAGGACTTAGCGGGGGGCGACTACGAGCAGTGCTTC	CASSKDLAGGDYEQCF